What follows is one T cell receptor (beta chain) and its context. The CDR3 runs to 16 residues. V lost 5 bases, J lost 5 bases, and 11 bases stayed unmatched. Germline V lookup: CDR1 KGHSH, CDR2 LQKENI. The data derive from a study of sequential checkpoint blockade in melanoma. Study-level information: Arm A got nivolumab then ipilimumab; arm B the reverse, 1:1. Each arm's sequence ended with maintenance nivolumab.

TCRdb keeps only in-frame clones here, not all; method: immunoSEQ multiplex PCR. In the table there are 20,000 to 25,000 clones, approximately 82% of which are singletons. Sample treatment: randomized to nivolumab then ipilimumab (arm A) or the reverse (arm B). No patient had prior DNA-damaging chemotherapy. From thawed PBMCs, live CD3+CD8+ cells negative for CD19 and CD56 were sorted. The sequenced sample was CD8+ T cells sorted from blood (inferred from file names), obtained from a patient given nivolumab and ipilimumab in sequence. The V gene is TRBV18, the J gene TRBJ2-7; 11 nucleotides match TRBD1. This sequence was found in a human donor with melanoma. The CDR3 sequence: CASSSRGTGGPHEQYF. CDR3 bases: TGTGCCAGCTCATCAAGGGGGACAGGGGGGCCCCACGAGCAGTACTTC.